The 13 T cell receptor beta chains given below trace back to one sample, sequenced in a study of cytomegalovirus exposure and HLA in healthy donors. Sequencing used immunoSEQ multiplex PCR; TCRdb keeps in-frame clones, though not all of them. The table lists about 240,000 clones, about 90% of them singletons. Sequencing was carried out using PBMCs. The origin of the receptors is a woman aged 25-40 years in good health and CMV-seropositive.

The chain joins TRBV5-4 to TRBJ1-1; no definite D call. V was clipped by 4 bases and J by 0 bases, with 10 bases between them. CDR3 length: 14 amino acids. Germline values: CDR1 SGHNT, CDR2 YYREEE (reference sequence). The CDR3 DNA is TGTGCCAGCAGCCTCGGACTGTTGAACACTGAAGCTTTCTTT. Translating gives CASSLGLLNTEAFF.

This CDR3 reads CASSFQRDYNEQFF. In nucleotides, the CDR3 is TGTGCCAGCAGTTTTCAGCGGGACTACAATGAGCAGTTCTTC. The rearrangement links TRBV2 to TRBJ2-1; 7 positions agree with TRBD2. There are 14 residues in the CDR3. The ends lost 5 bases at V and 3 bases at J; junction bases unmatched: 4. Germline V gives CDR1 SNHLY, CDR2 FYNNEI.

The chain's CDR3 is CASRAVEWGTKPQHF. In nucleotides, the CDR3 is TGTGCCAGCAGGGCGGTAGAGTGGGGGACTAAGCCCCAGCATTTT. The chain has TRBV2 and TRBJ1-5, with a tentative D call TRBD1 (5 bases). CDR1 is SNHLY, CDR2 FYNNEI, per germline. This CDR3 has 15 residues. V was shortened by 6 bases and J by 8 bases, with 20 bases between the two germline ends.

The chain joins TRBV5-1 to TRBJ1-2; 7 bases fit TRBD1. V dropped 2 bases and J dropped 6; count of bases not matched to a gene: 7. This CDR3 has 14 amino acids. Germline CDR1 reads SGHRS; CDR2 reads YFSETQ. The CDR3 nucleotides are TGCGCCAGCAGCTTCCGACCCGGGACAGATGGCTACACCTTC. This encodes CASSFRPGTDGYTF.

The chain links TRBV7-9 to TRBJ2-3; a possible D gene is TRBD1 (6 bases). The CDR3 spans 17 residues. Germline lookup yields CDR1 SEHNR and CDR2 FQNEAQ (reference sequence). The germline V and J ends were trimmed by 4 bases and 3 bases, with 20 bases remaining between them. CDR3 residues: CASSSSDGNRVTDTQYF. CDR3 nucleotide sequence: TGTGCCAGCAGCTCATCCGACGGGAACAGGGTTACAGATACGCAGTATTTT.

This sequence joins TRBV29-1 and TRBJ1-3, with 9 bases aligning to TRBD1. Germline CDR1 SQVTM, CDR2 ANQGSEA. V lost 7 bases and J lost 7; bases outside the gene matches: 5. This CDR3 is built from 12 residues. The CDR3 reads CSAGTGSNTIYF. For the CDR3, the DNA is TGCAGCGCCGGGACAGGGTCGAACACCATATATTTT.

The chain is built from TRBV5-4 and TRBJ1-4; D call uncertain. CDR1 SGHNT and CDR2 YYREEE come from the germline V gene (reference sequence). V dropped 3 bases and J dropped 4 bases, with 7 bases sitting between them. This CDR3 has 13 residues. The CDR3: CASSSERNEKLFF. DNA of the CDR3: TGTGCCAGCAGCTCTGAGCGTAATGAAAAACTGTTTTTT.

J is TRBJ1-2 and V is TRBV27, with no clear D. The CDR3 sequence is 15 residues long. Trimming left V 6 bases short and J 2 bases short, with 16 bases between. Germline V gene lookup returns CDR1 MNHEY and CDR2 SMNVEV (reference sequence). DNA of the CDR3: TGTGCCAGCAGCTCTACTACCGGGAGAAACTATGGCTACACCTTC. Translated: CASSSTTGRNYGYTF.

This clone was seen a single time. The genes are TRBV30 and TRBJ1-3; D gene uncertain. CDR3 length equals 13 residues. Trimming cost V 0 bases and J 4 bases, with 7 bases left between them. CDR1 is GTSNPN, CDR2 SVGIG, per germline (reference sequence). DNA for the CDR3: TGTGCCTGGAGTGTCGAAGAGGGAAACACCATATATTTT. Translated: CAWSVEEGNTIYF.

DNA of the CDR3: TGTGCCAGCAGTCATTCACAGGGGGCGAACAGCAATCAGCCCCAGCATTTT. The encoded protein is CASSHSQGANSNQPQHF. The chain employs TRBV28 and TRBJ1-5, with 9 bases aligning to TRBD1. CDR1 MDHEN and CDR2 SYDVKM come from the germline V gene. The CDR3 spans 17 residues. The ends lost 5 bases at V and 1 base at J; junction bases unmatched: 9. Together with reference TRBV28 and TRBJ1-5, the CDR3 gives the full variable domain: DVKVTQSSRYLVKRTGEKVFLECVQDMDHENMFWYRQDPGLGLRLIYFSYDVKMKEKGDIPEGYSVSREKKERFSLILESASTNQTSMYLCASSHSQGANSNQPQHFGDGTRLSIL.

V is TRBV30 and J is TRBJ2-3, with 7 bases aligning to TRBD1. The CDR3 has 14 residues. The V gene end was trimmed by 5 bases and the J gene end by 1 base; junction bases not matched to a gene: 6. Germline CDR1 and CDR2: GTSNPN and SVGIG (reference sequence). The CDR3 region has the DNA TGTGCCTGGTCAACGGGACAGCGCACAGATACGCAGTATTTT. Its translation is CAWSTGQRTDTQYF.

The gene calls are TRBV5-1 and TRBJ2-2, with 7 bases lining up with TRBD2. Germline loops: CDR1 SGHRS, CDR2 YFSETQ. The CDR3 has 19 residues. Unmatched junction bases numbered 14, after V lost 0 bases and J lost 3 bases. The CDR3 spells CASSLGLAGVPGYTGELFF. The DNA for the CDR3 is TGCGCCAGCAGCTTGGGATTGGCGGGAGTTCCCGGGTACACCGGGGAGCTGTTTTTT.

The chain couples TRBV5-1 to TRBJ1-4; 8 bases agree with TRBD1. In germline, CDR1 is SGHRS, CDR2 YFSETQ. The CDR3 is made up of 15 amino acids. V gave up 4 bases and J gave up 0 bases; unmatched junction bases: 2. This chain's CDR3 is CASSRDRSTNEKLFF. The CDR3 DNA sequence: TGCGCCAGCAGCCGGGACAGGTCAACTAATGAAAAACTGTTTTTT.